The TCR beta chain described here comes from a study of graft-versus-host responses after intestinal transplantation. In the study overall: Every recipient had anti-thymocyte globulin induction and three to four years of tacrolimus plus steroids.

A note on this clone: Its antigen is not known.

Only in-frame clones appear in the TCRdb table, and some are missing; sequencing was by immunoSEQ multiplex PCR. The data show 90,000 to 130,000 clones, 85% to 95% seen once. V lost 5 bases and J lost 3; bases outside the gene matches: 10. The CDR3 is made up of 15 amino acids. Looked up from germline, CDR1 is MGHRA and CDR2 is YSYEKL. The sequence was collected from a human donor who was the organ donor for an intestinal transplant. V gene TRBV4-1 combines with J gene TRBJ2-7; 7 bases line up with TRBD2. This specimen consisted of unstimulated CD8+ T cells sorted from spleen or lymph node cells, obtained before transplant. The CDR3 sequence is CASSEVWGLSYEQYF. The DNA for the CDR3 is TGCGCCAGCAGCGAAGTCTGGGGACTAAGCTACGAGCAGTACTTC.